This T cell receptor (beta chain) came from a study of T cell changes during pregnancy in multiple sclerosis. The junction had 6 bases not matched to a gene; V was cut back by 4 bases and J by 2 bases. The germline CDR1 and CDR2 sequences are SGHRS and YFSETQ. CDR3 length: 15 residues. Measured with immunoSEQ multiplex PCR; TCRdb has only the in-frame clones, and not every one. The sample contains under 45,000 clones, more than 85% of which appear only once. V gene TRBV5-1 combines with J gene TRBJ2-3; 8 positions agree with TRBD2. Sequenced material: CD8+ T cells from peripheral blood mononuclear cells, taken in the third trimester of pregnancy. The receptor comes from a female donor with multiple sclerosis, enrolled in a pregnancy study. This chain's CDR3 is CASSLSGSATDTQYF. The DNA of the CDR3 is TGCGCCAGCAGCCTCAGCGGGAGCGCCACAGATACGCAGTATTTT.